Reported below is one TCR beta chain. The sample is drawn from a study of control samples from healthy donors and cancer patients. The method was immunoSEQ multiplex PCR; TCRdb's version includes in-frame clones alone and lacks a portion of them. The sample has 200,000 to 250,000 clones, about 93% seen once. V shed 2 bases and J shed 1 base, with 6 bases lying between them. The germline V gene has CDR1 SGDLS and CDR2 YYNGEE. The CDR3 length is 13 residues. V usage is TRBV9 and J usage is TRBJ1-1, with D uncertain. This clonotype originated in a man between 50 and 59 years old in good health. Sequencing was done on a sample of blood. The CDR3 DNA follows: TGTGCCAGCAGCGTCCTTCAGAACACTGAAGCTTTCTTT. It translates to CASSVLQNTEAFF.